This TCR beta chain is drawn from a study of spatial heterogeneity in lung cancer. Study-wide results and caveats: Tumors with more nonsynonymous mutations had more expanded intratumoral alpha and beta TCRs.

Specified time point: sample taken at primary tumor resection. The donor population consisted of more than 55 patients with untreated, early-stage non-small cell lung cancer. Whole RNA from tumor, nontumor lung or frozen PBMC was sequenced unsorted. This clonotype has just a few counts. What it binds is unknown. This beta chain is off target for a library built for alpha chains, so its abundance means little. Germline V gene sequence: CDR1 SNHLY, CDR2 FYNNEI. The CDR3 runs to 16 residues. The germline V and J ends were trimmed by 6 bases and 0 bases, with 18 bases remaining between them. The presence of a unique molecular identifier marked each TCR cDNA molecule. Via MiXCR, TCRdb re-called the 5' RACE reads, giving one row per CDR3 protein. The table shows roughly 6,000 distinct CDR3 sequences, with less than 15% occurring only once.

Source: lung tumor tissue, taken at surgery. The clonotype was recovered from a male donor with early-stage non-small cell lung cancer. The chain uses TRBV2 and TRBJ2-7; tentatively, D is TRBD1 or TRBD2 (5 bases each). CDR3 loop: CASSKTRTPSSYEQYF. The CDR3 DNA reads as TGTGCCAGCAGCAAAACTAGGACACCGAGCTCCTACGAGCAGTACTTC. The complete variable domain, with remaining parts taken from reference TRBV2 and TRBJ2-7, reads EPEVTQTPSHQVTQMGQEVILRCVPISNHLYFYWYRQILGQKVEFLVSFYNNEISEKSEIFDDQFSVERPDGSNFTLKIRSTKLEDSAMYFCASSKTRTPSSYEQYFGPGTRLTVT.